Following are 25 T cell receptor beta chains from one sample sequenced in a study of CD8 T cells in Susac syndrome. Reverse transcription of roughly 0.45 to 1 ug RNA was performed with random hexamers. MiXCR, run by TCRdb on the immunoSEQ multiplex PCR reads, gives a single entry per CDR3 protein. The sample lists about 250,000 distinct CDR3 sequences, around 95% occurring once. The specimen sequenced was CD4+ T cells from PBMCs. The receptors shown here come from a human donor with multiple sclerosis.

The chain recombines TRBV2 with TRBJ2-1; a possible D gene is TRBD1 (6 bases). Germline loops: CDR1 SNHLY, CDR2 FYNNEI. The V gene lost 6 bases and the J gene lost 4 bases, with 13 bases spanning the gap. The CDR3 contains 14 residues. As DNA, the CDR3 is TGTGCCAGCAGGGGGGCGTCAGAATACAATGAGCAGTTCTTC. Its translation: CASRGASEYNEQFF.

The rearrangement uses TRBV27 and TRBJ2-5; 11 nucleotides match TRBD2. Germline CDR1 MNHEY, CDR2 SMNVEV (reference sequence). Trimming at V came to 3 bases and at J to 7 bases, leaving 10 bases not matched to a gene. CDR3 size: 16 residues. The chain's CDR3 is CASSFKTSGGQATQYF. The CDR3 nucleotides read TGTGCCAGCAGTTTCAAAACTAGCGGGGGTCAGGCGACCCAGTACTTC.

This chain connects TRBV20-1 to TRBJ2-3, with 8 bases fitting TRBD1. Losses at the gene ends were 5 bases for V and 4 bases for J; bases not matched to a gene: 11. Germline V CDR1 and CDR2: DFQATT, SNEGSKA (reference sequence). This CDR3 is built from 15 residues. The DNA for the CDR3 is TGCAGTGCTGAGGAGAGGACAGGGAAGCCAGATACGCAGTATTTT. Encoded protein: CSAEERTGKPDTQYF.

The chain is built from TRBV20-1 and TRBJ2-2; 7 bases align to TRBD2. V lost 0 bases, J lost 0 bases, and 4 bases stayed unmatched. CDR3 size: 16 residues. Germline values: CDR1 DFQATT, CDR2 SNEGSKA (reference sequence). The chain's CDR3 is CSARDGAGANTGELFF. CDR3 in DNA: TGCAGTGCTAGAGATGGGGCGGGAGCGAACACCGGGGAGCTGTTTTTT.

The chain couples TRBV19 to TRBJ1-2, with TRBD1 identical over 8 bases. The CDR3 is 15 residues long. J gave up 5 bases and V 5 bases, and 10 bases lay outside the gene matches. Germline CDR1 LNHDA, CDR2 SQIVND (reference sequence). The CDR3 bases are TGTGCCAGTAGTCTTTACCGACAGGGGAGATATGGCTACACCTTC. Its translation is CASSLYRQGRYGYTF.

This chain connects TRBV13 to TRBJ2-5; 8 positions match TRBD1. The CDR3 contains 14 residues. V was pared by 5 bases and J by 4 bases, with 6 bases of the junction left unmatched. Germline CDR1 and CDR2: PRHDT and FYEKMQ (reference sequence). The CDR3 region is CASSRGQASETQYF. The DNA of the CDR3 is TGTGCCAGCAGCAGGGGACAGGCCTCAGAGACCCAGTACTTC.

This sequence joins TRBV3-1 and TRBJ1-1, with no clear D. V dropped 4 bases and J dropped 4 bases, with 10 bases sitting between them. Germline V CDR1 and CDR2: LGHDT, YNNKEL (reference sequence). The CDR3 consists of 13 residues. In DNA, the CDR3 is TGTGCCAGCAGCCGCGGGCCCACCACTGAAGCTTTCTTT. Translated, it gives CASSRGPTTEAFF.

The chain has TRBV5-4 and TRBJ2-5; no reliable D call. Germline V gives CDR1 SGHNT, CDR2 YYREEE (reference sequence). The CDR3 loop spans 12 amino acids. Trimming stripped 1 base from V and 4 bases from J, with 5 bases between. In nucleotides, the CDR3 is TGTGCCAGCAGCTTGATGGGAGAGACCCAGTACTTC. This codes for CASSLMGETQYF. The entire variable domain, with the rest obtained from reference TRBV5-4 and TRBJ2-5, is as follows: ETGVTQSPTHLIKTRGQQVTLRCSSQSGHNTVSWYQQALGQGPQFIFQYYREEENGRGNFPPRFSGLQFPNYSSELNVNALELDDSALYLCASSLMGETQYFGPGTRLLVL.

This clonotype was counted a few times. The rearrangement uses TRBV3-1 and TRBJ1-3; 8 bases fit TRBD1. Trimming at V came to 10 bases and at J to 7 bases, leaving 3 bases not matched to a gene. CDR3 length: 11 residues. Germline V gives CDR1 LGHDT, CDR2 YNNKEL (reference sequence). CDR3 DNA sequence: TGTGCCACCGGGACAGGTAACACCATATATTTT. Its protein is CATGTGNTIYF.

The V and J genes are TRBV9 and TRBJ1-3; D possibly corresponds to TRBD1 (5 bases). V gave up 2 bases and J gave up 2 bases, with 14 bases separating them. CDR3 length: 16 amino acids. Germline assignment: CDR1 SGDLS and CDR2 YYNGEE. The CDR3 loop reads CASSVGVRSPGNTIYF. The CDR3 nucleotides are TGTGCCAGCAGCGTGGGGGTCCGCTCGCCTGGAAACACCATATATTTT. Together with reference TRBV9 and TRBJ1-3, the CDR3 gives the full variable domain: DSGVTQTPKHLITATGQRVTLRCSPRSGDLSVYWYQQSLDQGLQFLIQYYNGEERAKGNILERFSAQQFPDLHSELNLSSLELGDSALYFCASSVGVRSPGNTIYFGEGSWLTVV.

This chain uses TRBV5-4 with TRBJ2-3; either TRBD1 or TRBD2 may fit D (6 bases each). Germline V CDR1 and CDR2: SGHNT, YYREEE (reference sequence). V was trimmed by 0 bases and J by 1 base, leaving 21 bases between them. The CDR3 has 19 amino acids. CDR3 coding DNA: TGTGCCAGCAGCTTGGGTGGGGGGCCCGAACCCTTCCGCACAGATACGCAGTATTTT. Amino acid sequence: CASSLGGGPEPFRTDTQYF.

CDR3 region: CASSQDGGNQPQHF. CDR3 DNA sequence: TGTGCCAGCAGTCAAGACGGGGGCAATCAGCCCCAGCATTTT. This chain joins TRBV6-4 and TRBJ1-5; D not certain. Between the trimmed V and J ends, which lost 5 bases and 2 bases, there was a span of 10 bases. Germline-derived CDR1 and CDR2 are MRHNA and SNTAGT. This CDR3 is 14 amino acids long.

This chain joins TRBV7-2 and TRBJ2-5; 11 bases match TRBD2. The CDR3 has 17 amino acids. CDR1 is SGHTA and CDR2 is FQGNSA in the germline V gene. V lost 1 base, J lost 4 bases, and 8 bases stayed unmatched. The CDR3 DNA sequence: TGTGCCAGCAGCTTAGAACTAGCGGGAGCCGGGGGAGAGACCCAGTACTTC. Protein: CASSLELAGAGGETQYF.

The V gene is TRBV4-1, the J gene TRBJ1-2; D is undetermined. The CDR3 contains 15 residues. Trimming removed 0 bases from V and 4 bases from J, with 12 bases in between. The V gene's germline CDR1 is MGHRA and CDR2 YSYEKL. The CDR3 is CASSQEFTPSYGYTF. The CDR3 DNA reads TGCGCCAGCAGCCAAGAGTTCACCCCCAGCTATGGCTACACCTTC.

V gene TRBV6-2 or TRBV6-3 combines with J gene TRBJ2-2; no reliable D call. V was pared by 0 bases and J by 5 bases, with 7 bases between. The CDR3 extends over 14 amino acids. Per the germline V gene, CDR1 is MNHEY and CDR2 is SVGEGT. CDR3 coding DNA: TGTGCCAGCAGTTACTCCGCAGCAACCGGGGAGCTGTTTTTT. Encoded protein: CASSYSAATGELFF.

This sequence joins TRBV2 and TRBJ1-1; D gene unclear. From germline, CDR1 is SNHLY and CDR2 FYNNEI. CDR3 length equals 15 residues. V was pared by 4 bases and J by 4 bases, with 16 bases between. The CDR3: CASSAEAQSSTEAFF. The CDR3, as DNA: TGTGCCAGCAGTGCGGAGGCACAGTCGAGCACTGAAGCTTTCTTT.

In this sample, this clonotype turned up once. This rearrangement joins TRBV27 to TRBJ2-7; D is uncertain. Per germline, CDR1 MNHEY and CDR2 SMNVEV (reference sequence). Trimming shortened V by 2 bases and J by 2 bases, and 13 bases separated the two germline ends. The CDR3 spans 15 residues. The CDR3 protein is CASSLECFCPYEQYV. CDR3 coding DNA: TGTGCCAGCAGTTTAGAGTGTTTCTGTCCCTACGAGCAGTACGTC.

CDR3 sequence (DNA): TGCAGCGTTGGGGACCGAATTAATTCACCCCTCCACTTT. This sequence encodes CSVGDRINSPLHF. This rearrangement joins TRBV29-1 to TRBJ1-6; TRBD1 is a possible D gene (5 bases). The CDR3 is 13 residues long. The germline V gene has CDR1 SQVTM and CDR2 ANQGSEA. Trimming left V 4 bases short and J 6 bases short, with 10 bases between.

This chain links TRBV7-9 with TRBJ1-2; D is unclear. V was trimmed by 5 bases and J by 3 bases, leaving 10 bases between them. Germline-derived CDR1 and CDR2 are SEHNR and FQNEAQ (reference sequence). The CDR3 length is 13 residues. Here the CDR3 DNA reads TGTGCCAGCAGCCCCTTGGTCTACTATGGCTACACCTTC. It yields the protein CASSPLVYYGYTF.

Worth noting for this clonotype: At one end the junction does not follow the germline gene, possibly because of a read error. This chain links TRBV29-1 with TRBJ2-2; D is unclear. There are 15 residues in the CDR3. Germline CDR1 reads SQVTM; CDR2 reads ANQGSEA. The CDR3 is CSVDSGVGNPGELFF. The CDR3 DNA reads TGCAGCGTTGATTCCGGAGTTGGGAACCCCGGGGAGCTGTTTTTT.

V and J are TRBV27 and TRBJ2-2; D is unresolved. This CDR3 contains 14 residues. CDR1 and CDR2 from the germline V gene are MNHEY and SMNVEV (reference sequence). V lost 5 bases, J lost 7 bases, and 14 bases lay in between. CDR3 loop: CASSPNGPRGELFF. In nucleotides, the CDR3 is TGTGCCAGCAGTCCAAACGGGCCTCGCGGGGAGCTGTTTTTT.

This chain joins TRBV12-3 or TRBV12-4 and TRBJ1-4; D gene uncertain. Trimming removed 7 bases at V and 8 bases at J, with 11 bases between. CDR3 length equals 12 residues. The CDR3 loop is CASTPEGEKLFF. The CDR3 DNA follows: TGTGCCAGCACCCCCGAGGGCGAAAAACTGTTTTTT.

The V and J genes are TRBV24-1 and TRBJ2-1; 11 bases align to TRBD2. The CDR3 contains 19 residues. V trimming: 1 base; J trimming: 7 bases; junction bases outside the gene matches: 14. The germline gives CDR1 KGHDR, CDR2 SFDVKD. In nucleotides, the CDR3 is TGTGCCACCAGTGATTTTGGCCTAGCGGGGGGCCCCTTTCGGAATGAGCAGTTCTTC. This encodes CATSDFGLAGGPFRNEQFF.

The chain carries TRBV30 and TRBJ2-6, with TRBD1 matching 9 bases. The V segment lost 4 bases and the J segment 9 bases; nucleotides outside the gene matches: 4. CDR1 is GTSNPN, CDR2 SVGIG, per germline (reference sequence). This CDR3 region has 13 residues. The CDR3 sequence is CAWTGQGDNVLTF. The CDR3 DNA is TGTGCCTGGACGGGACAGGGTGACAACGTCCTGACTTTC.

The CDR3: CASSAPGQGNTIYF. The CDR3 region has the DNA TGCGCCAGCAGCGCCCCTGGACAGGGCAACACCATATATTTT. The chain has TRBV5-1 and TRBJ1-3, with 8 bases identical to TRBD1. Germline values: CDR1 SGHRS, CDR2 YFSETQ. Losses at the gene ends were 4 bases for V and 7 bases for J; bases not matched to a gene: 7. CDR3 length: 14 residues.